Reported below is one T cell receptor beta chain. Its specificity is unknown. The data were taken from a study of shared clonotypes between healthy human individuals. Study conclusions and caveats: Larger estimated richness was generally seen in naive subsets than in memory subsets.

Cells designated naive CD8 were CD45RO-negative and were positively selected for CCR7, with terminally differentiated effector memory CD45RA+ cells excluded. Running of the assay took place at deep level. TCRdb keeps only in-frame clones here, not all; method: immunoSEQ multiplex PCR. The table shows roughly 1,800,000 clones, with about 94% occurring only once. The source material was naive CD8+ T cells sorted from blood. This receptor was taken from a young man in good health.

In nucleotides, the CDR3 is TGCAGCGTTGAATGGGGTTCCGGGACAGGGGCAGGGAACGAGCAGTACTTC. Translating it yields CSVEWGSGTGAGNEQYF. The chain carries TRBV29-1 and TRBJ2-7; 10 bases map to TRBD1. This CDR3 spans 17 amino acids. The V segment lost 2 bases and the J segment 5 bases; nucleotides outside the gene matches: 15. CDR1 and CDR2 from the germline V gene are SQVTM and ANQGSEA.